This T cell receptor beta chain came from a study of cytomegalovirus exposure and HLA in healthy donors. The PCR employed 60 Vbeta primers together with 13 Jbeta primers. TCRdb keeps only in-frame clones here, not all; method: immunoSEQ multiplex PCR. This table holds more than 85,000 clones, 76% found once. Though probably carrying unrecorded immune exposures, donors were nominally healthy at sampling. Between the trimmed V and J ends, which lost 3 bases and 5 bases, there was a span of 21 bases. Germline V gene sequence: CDR1 SGHKS, CDR2 YYEKEE (reference sequence). CDR3 size: 17 residues. This chain uses TRBV5-5 with TRBJ2-1; no firm D call. The sequence was obtained from a middle-aged man in good health and CMV-seronegative. Sequenced material: PBMCs. In DNA form, the CDR3 reads TGTGCCAGCAGCTCCCCCTTAGGCGGCAGTCCAAACAATGAGCAGTTCTTC. Its translation is CASSSPLGGSPNNEQFF.